The subject of this entry is one T cell receptor (beta chain). This CDR3 has 14 residues. The V end lost 2 bases, the J end lost 0 bases, and 6 bases lay between the germline ends. From germline, CDR1 is LGHNA and CDR2 YSLEER. Using immunoSEQ multiplex PCR, the repertoire was profiled, and TCRdb retains in-frame clones only, with some absent. The table records roughly 150,000 clones, around 88% of them present only once. This sample was taken from a study of control samples from healthy donors and cancer patients. Sequenced material: blood. The chain combines TRBV4-3 with TRBJ2-3; D not resolved. The receptor comes from a man between 18 and 29 years old in good health. CDR3 nucleotide sequence: TGCGCCAGCAGCCAAACTGGGAGCACAGATACGCAGTATTTT. It specifies CASSQTGSTDTQYF.